The present T cell receptor beta chain was sequenced within a study of blood T cells in healthy people across ages. A second about 7 to 11 cycle PCR used barcoded and J-beta primers. Via MiXCR, TCRdb re-called the 5' RACE reads, giving one row per CDR3 protein. The sample consists of 1.2 million to 1.5 million distinct CDR3 sequences, around 59% of them appearing once. The CDR3 contains 14 residues. Deletions cut 0 bases from V and 5 bases from J, with 10 bases between. CDR1 is LGHNA, CDR2 YSLEER, per germline. The sample was blood. This sequence was found in a young man in good health. The V gene is TRBV4-3, the J gene TRBJ1-2; a possible D gene is TRBD1 (6 bases). The CDR3 nucleotides are TGCGCCAGCAGCCAAGATGATACAGGGTATGGCTACACCTTC. Its translation: CASSQDDTGYGYTF.